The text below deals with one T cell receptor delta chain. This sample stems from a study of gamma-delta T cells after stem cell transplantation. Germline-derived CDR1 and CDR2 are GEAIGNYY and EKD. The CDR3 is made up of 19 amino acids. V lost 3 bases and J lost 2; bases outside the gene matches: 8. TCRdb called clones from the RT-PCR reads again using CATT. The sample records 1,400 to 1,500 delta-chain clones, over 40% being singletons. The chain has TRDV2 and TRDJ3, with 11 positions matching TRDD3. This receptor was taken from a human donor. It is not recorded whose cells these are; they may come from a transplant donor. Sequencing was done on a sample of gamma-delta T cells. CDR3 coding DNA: TGTGCCTGTGACCCGGTACTGGGGGATAGAGCCTGGGACACCCGACAGATGTTTTTC. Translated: CACDPVLGDRAWDTRQMFF.